This TCR beta chain was documented in a study of T cell responses to AZD1222 COVID-19 vaccine. As regards this clone: What it binds is unknown.

Whole-study findings and limits: No repertoire was sampled before or during the peak T cell response, only after it. Elevations in Spike-specific TCR breadth and depth followed administration of two AZD1222 doses. Dominant CD4 TCR responses targeted spike regions 160-218 and 743-854.

Data came from immunoSEQ multiplex PCR; TCRdb stores just in-frame clones and leaves some out. Of about 100,000 clones listed, approximately 87% are singletons. The germline V and J ends were trimmed by 3 bases and 0 bases, with 6 bases remaining between them. The germline V gene has CDR1 KGHSH and CDR2 LQKENI. The CDR3 is made up of 14 amino acids. Sequencing used peripheral blood, obtained on day 0 of AZD1222 vaccination. The source is an adult in good health. V and J are TRBV18 and TRBJ1-3; possibly TRBD1 for D (5 bases). This CDR3 is CASSPGHSGNTIYF. CDR3 DNA: TGTGCCAGCTCACCTGGACACTCTGGAAACACCATATATTTT.